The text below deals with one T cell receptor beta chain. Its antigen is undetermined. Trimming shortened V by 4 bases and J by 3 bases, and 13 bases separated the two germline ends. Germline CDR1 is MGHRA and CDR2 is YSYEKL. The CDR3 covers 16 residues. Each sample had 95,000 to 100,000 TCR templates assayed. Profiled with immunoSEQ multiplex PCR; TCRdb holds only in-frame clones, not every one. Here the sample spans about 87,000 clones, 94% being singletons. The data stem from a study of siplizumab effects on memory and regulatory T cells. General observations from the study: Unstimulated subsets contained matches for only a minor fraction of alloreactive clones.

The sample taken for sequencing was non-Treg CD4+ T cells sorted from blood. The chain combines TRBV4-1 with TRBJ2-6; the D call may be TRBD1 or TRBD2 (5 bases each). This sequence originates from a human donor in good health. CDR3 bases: TGCGCCAGCAGCCGTCTTGGGGGTTTTGGGGCCAACGTCCTGACTTTC. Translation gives CASSRLGGFGANVLTF.